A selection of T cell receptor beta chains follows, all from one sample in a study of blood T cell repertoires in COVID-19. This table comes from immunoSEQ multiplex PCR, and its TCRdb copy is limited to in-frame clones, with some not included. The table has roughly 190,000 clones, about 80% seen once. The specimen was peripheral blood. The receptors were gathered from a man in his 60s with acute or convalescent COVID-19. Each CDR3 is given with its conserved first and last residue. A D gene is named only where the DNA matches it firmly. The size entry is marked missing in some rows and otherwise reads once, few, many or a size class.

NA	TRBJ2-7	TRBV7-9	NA	CASSFPGFYEQYF	TGTGCCAGCAGCTTTCCCGGGTTCTACGAGCAGTACTTC
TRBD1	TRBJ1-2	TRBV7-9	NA	CASSVIGQGGYTF	TGTGCCAGCAGCGTCATTGGACAGGGCGGCTACACCTTC
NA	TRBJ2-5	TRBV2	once	CASMVLGLQYF	TGTGCCAGCATGGTGCTGGGGCTCCAGTACTTC
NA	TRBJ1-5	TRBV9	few	CASSVDPSGNQPQHF	TGTGCCAGCAGCGTAGACCCTTCGGGCAATCAGCCCCAGCATTTT
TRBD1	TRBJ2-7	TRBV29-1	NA	CSVEVRDRGFYEQYF	TGCAGCGTTGAAGTCCGGGACAGGGGTTTCTACGAGCAGTACTTC
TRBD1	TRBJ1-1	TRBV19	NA	CASRIGTGALGAFF	TGTGCCAGTAGAATCGGGACAGGCGCCCTTGGAGCTTTCTTT
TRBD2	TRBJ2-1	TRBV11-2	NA	CASSLSLAGYNEQFF	TGTGCCAGCAGCTTAAGTTTAGCGGGGTACAATGAGCAGTTCTTC
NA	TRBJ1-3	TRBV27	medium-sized	CASSSYGSGNTIYF	TGTGCCAGCAGCTCCTACGGCTCTGGAAACACCATATATTTT
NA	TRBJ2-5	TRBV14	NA	CASSQYGIGGETQYF	TGTGCCAGCAGCCAATACGGGATAGGAGGAGAGACCCAGTACTTC
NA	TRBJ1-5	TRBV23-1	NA	CASSQTLQGHNQPQHF	TGCGCCAGCAGTCAAACTCTACAGGGCCACAATCAGCCCCAGCATTTT
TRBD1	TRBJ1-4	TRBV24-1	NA	CAINRGQGSATNEKLFF	TGTGCCATTAACCGGGGACAGGGGTCTGCAACTAATGAAAAACTGTTTTTT
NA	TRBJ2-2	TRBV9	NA	CASSVAGGGAAGELFF	TGTGCCAGCAGCGTAGCGGGAGGGGGCGCCGCCGGGGAGCTGTTTTTT
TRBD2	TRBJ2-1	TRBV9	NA	CASSESLTAGGSYNEQFF	TGTGCCAGCAGTGAATCACTAACAGCGGGAGGTTCCTACAATGAGCAGTTCTTC
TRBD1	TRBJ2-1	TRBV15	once	CATSRIEGAEQFF	TGTGCCACCAGCAGAATTGAGGGGGCTGAGCAGTTCTTC
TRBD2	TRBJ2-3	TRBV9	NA	CASSPFSGGTDTQYF	TGTGCCAGCAGCCCCTTTAGCGGGGGCACAGATACGCAGTATTTT
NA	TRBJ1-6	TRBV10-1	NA	CASSTVRTVLNSPLHF	TGCGCCAGCTCTACAGTTCGGACAGTCCTGAATTCACCCCTCCACTTT
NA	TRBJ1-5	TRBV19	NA	CASSPWGGLGSNQPQHF	TGTGCCAGTAGTCCTTGGGGGGGATTGGGTAGCAATCAGCCCCAGCATTTT
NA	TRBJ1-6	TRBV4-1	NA	CASSQRLNSPLHF	TGCGCCAGCAGCCAACGTCTCAATTCACCCCTCCACTTT
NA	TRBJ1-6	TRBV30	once	CAWSQRKGDSPLHF	TGTGCCTGGAGTCAGCGGAAGGGGGATTCACCCCTCCACTTT
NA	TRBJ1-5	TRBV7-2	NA	CASSLGFTGRLGQPQHF	TGTGCCAGCAGCTTAGGTTTCACAGGGCGTTTAGGTCAGCCCCAGCATTTT
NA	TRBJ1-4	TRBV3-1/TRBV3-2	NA	CASSQRQTTNEKLFF	TGTGCCAGCAGCCAGAGACAGACAACTAATGAAAAACTGTTTTTT
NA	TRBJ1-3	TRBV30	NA	CAWRRGSSGNTIYF	TGTGCCTGGAGAAGGGGTAGCTCTGGAAACACCATATATTTT
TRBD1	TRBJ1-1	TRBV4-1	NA	CASSQDLRGPEAFF	TGCGCCAGCAGCCAAGATCTAAGGGGGCCTGAAGCTTTCTTT
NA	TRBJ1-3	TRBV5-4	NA	CASSLGTSYSGNTIYF	TGTGCCAGCAGCTTGGGGACTTCCTACTCTGGAAACACCATATATTTT
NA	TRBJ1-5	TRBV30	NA	CAWSVQQNQPQHF	TGTGCCTGGAGTGTACAACAGAATCAGCCCCAGCATTTT
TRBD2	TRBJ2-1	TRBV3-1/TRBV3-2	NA	CASSQGAGGSEQFF	TGTGCCAGCAGCCAAGGGGCGGGAGGGAGTGAGCAGTTCTTC
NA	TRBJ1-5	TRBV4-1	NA	CASSQDSRVYQPQHF	TGCGCCAGCAGCCAAGATAGTCGGGTTTATCAGCCCCAGCATTTT
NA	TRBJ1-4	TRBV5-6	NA	CASSFALDEKLFF	TGTGCCAGCAGCTTTGCCTTAGATGAAAAACTGTTTTTT
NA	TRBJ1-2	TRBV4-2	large	CASSQETFREELYGYTF	TGTGCCAGCAGCCAAGAAACCTTCAGGGAAGAGCTCTATGGCTACACCTTC
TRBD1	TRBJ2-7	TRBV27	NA	CASSLTGGTYEQYF	TGTGCCAGCAGTTTGACAGGGGGGACTTACGAGCAGTACTTC
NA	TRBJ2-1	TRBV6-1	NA	CASSEGQGGGNEQFF	TGTGCCAGCAGTGAAGGCCAGGGTGGTGGAAATGAGCAGTTCTTC
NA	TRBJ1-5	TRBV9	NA	CASSATGNLNQPQHF	TGTGCCAGCAGCGCAACAGGGAACCTCAATCAGCCCCAGCATTTT
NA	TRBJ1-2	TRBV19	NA	CASGISREAGYTF	TGTGCCAGCGGAATTTCGAGGGAAGCTGGCTACACCTTC
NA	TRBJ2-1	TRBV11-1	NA	CASSRPGGSNEQFF	TGTGCCAGCAGCCGTCCCGGAGGGTCCAATGAGCAGTTCTTC
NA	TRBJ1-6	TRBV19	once	CASSITNSLSDSPLHF	TGTGCCAGTAGTATAACGAACAGCCTTTCCGATTCACCCCTCCACTTT
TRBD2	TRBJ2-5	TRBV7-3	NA	CASSPGTSGRPPQETQYF	TGTGCCAGCAGCCCGGGGACTAGCGGGAGGCCCCCCCAAGAGACCCAGTACTTC
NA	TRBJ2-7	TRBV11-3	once	CASSLDLRASEQYF	TGTGCCAGCAGCTTAGATCTCAGGGCCTCCGAGCAGTACTTC
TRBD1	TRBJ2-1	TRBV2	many	CASSNRGYRNEQFF	TGTGCCAGCAGTAACAGGGGTTATAGGAATGAGCAGTTCTTC
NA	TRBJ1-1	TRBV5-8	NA	CASSLPGHDLNTEAFF	TGTGCCAGCAGCTTGCCGGGACACGATTTGAACACTGAAGCTTTCTTT
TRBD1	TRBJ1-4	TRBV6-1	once	CASSEGDRGGSEKLFF	TGTGCCAGCAGTGAAGGGGACAGGGGGGGCAGTGAAAAACTGTTTTTT
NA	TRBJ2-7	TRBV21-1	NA	CASSKRGLGGLAGFYEQYF	TGTGCCAGCAGCAAGAGGGGGTTGGGGGGACTAGCGGGATTCTACGAGCAGTACTTC
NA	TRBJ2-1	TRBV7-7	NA	CASSSGDEQFF	TGTGCCAGCAGCTCAGGGGATGAGCAGTTCTTC
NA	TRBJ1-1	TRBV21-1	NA	CASSKDEGDTEAFF	TGTGCCAGCAGCAAAGATGAGGGGGACACTGAAGCTTTCTTT
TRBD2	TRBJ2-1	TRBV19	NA	CASSITGGPNNEQFF	TGTGCCAGTAGTATAACGGGAGGGCCTAACAATGAGCAGTTCTTC
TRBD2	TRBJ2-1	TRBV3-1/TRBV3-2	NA	CASSQGLAALGGRNEQFF	TGTGCCAGCAGCCAGGGACTAGCGGCCCTAGGAGGAAGGAATGAGCAGTTCTTC
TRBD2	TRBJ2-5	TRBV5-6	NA	CASSPLAGGEETQYF	TGTGCCAGCAGCCCACTAGCGGGGGGGGAAGAGACCCAGTACTTC
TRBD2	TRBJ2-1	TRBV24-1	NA	CATSDANTSDEQFF	TGTGCCACCAGTGATGCCAACACTAGCGATGAGCAGTTCTTC
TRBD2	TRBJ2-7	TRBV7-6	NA	CASSHTIAGGPHEQYF	TGTGCCAGCAGCCATACTATAGCGGGAGGGCCCCACGAGCAGTACTTC
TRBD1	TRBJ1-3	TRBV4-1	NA	CASSYQDRSLSGNTIYF	TGCGCCAGCAGCTACCAGGACAGGAGCCTCTCTGGAAACACCATATATTTT
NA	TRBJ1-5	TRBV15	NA	CATSRAGQPQHF	TGTGCCACCAGCAGGGCAGGCCAGCCCCAGCATTTT
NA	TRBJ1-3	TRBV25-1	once	CASSEYKTGFSGNTIYF	TGTGCCAGCAGTGAATATAAGACAGGATTCTCTGGAAACACCATATATTTT
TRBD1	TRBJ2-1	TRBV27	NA	CASSLYRGNEQFF	TGTGCCAGCAGTTTGTACAGGGGAAATGAGCAGTTCTTC
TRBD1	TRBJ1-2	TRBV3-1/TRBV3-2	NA	CASSPRTGANYGYTF	TGTGCCAGCAGCCCTCGGACAGGGGCGAACTATGGCTACACCTTC
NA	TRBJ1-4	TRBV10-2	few	CASSDGRGSLDNEKLFF	TGCGCCAGCAGTGACGGCAGGGGAAGCTTGGATAATGAAAAACTGTTTTTT
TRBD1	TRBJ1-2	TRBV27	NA	CASRPIRDRVGNTF	TGTGCCAGCAGACCTATAAGGGACAGGGTAGGAAACACCTTC